This is a list of T cell receptor beta chains from one sample in a study of siplizumab effects on memory and regulatory T cells. Sequenced by immunoSEQ multiplex PCR; TCRdb stores in-frame clones only, minus some. The repertoire holds 90,000 to 120,000 clones, approximately 94% seen once, with over 0.55% in the top ten. Sequencing input: Tregs sorted from blood. The receptor set was obtained from a human donor in good health. Both conserved end residues are part of each CDR3. The D gene is left open where the match is weak.

CDR3 protein | J gene | CDR3 length | V gene | D gene
CASSTGTAEFF | TRBJ2-1 | 11 | TRBV28 | .
CASSQDFPSGSAEQYF | TRBJ2-7 | 16 | TRBV14 | TRBD2
CASSFLERDRGETQYF | TRBJ2-5 | 16 | TRBV28 | TRBD2
CASTLQTSGILGELFF | TRBJ2-2 | 16 | TRBV5-1 | TRBD2
CASRRHQNTEAFF | TRBJ1-1 | 13 | TRBV19 | .
CASSQARAVAFF | TRBJ1-1 | 12 | TRBV14 | .
CASSTGAGPYNEQFF | TRBJ2-1 | 15 | TRBV5-1 | TRBD2
CASSVGVAWMGEAGYTF | TRBJ1-2 | 17 | TRBV9 | .
CASRPLWGDLDEQYF | TRBJ2-7 | 15 | TRBV4-2 | .
CASSFRGAGPQHF | TRBJ1-5 | 13 | TRBV28 | .
CASSVSRFSGNTIYF | TRBJ1-3 | 15 | TRBV19 | .
CASSLGSGTDTQYF | TRBJ2-3 | 14 | TRBV5-1 | .
CASSGQGARGQPQHF | TRBJ1-5 | 15 | TRBV6-1 | TRBD1
CASSLPDRGVTYEQYF | TRBJ2-7 | 16 | TRBV7-2 | TRBD1
CASAQGLAGGPGVIGNEQFF | TRBJ2-1 | 20 | TRBV9 | TRBD2
CASSQDVAIPPTQYF | TRBJ2-5 | 15 | TRBV4-1 | .
CASSMTNRGTEAFF | TRBJ1-1 | 14 | TRBV19 | TRBD1
CASSVEPTGFETQYF | TRBJ2-5 | 15 | TRBV9 | .
CAIASGYTGELFF | TRBJ2-2 | 13 | TRBV28 | .
CASPDKSNTEAFF | TRBJ1-1 | 13 | TRBV28 | .
CAWSTGTGRGPQHF | TRBJ1-5 | 14 | TRBV30 | TRBD1
CASSLVGRRASYEQYF | TRBJ2-7 | 16 | TRBV5-5 | .
CASSIPGSVGNEQFF | TRBJ2-1 | 15 | TRBV19 | .
CASSVGLAGVQGTGELFF | TRBJ2-2 | 18 | TRBV9 | TRBD2
CASSVAMGTDGYTF | TRBJ1-2 | 14 | TRBV9 | .
CASRGASYNEQFF | TRBJ2-1 | 13 | TRBV9 | .
CASSLTRNYGYTF | TRBJ1-2 | 13 | TRBV7-9 | .
CASSPNVGSNQPQHF | TRBJ1-5 | 15 | TRBV18 | .
CASSYSSLIGIETQYF | TRBJ2-5 | 16 | TRBV6-6 | .
CASSHLAGKAYEQYF | TRBJ2-7 | 15 | TRBV5-1 | TRBD2
CASSTGGYTEAFF | TRBJ1-1 | 13 | TRBV9 | TRBD1
CASNPTGGSGEPQHF | TRBJ1-5 | 15 | TRBV6-1 | TRBD1
CASSRGETQYF | TRBJ2-5 | 11 | TRBV7-9 | .
CASSLSPNTGELFF | TRBJ2-2 | 14 | TRBV5-5 | .
CASSLAPNQPQHF | TRBJ1-5 | 13 | TRBV6-4 | .
CASSYNEQFF | TRBJ2-1 | 10 | TRBV6-1 | .
CASSLGGPDTEAFF | TRBJ1-1 | 14 | TRBV5-5 | .
CASSQARGFEQYF | TRBJ2-7 | 13 | TRBV14 | .
CASSSQGQGNTEAFF | TRBJ1-1 | 15 | TRBV4-1 | TRBD1
CASGLVYTGGSYNEQFF | TRBJ2-1 | 17 | TRBV12-5 | TRBD2
CASRAASEAFF | TRBJ1-1 | 11 | TRBV2 | .
CASSFDGLNTEAFF | TRBJ1-1 | 14 | TRBV27 | .
CAWSRRTDTQYF | TRBJ2-3 | 12 | TRBV30 | .
CASSQRIGPSGNTIYF | TRBJ1-3 | 16 | TRBV14 | .
CASSLVGTDTQYF | TRBJ2-3 | 13 | TRBV7-9 | .
CASSTEPGGYTEAFF | TRBJ1-1 | 15 | TRBV5-1 | .
CASSPRLADTDTQYF | TRBJ2-3 | 15 | TRBV5-1 | TRBD2
CASSASGTSGLWNEQFF | TRBJ2-1 | 17 | TRBV7-2 | TRBD2
CASSPRVSLARAKNSYEQYF | TRBJ2-7 | 20 | TRBV7-8 | .
CASSLAHGEKLFF | TRBJ1-4 | 13 | TRBV7-2 | .
CASSLMGRRSEAFF | TRBJ1-1 | 14 | TRBV27 | .
CSVVGPGQETQYF | TRBJ2-5 | 13 | TRBV29-1 | .